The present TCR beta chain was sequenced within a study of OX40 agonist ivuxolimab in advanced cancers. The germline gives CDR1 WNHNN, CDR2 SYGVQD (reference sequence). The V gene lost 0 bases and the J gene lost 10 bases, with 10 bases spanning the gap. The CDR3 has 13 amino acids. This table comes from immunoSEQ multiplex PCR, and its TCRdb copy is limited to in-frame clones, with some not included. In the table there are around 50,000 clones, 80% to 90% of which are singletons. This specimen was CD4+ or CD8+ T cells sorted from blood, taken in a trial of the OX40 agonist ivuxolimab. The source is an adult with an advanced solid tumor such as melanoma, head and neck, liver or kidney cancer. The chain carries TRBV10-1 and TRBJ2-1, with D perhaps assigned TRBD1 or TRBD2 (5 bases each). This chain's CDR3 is CASSESGTAEQFF. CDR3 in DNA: TGCGCCAGCAGTGAGTCGGGGACCGCAGAGCAGTTCTTC.